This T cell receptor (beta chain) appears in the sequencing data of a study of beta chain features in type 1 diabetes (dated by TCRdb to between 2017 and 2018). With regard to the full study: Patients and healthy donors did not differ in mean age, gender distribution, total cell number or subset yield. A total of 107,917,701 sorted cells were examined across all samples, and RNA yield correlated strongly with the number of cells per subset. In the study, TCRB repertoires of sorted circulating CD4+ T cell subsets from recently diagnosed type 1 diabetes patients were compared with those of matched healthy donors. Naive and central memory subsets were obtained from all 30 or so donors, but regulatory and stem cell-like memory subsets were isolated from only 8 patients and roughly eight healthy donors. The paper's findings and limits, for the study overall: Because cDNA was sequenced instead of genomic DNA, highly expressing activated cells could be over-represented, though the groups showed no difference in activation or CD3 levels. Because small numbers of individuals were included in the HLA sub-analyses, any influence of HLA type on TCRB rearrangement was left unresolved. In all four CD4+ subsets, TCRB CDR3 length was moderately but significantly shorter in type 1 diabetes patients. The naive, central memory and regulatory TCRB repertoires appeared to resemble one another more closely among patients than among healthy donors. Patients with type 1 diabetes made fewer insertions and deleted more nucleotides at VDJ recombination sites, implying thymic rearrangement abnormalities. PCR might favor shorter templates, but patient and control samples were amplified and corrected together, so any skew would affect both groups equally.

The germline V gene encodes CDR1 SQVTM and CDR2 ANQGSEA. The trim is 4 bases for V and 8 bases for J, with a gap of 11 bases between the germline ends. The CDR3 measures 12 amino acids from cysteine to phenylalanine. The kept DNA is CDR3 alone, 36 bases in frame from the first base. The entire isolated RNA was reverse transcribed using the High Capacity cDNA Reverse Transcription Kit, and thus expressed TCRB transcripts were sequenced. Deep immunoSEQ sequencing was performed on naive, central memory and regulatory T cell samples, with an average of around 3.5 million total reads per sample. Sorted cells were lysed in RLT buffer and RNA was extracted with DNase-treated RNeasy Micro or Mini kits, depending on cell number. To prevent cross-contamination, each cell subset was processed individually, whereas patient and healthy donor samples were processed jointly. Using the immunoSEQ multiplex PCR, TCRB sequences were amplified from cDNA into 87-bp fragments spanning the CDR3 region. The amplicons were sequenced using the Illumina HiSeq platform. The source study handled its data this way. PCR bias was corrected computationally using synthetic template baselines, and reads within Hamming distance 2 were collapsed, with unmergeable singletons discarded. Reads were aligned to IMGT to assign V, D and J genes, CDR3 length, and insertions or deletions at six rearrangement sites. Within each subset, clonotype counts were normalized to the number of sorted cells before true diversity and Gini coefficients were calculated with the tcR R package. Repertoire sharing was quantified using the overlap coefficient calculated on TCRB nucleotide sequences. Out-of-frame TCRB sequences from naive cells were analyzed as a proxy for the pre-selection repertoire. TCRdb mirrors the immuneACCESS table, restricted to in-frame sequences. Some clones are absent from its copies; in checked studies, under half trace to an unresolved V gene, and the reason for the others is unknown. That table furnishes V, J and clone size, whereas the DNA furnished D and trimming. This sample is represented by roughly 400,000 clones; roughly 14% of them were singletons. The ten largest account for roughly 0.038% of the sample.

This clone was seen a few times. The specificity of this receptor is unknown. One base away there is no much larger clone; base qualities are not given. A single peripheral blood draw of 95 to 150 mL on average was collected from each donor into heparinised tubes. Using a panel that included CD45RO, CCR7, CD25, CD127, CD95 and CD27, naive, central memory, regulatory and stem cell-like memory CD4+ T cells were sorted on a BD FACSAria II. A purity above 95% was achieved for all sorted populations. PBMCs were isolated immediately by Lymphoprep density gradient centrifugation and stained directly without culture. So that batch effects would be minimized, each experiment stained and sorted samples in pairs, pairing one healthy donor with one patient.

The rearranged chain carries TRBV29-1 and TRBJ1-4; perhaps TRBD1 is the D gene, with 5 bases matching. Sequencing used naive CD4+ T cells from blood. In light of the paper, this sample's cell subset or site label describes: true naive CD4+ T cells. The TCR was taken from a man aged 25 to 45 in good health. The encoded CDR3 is CSVGTWGEKLFF. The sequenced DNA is TGCAGCGTTGGGACATGGGGCGAAAAACTGTTTTTT. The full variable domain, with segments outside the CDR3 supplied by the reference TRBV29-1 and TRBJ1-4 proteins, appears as SAVISQKPSRDICQRGTSLTIQCQVDSQVTMMFWYRQQPGQSLTLIATANQGSEATYESGFVIDKFPISRPNLTFSTLTVSNMSPEDSSIYLCSVGTWGEKLFFGSGTQLSVL.